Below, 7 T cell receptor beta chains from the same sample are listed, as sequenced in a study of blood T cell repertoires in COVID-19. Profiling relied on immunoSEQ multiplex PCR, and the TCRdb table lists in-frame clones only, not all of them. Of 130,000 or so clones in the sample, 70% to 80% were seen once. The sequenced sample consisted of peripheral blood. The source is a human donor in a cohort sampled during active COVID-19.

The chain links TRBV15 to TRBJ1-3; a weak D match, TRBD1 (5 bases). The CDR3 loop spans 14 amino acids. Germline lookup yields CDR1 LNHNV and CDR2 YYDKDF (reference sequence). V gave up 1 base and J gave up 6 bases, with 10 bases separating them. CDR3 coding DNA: TGTGCCACCAGCAGAGGACAGTCCCTAAACACCATATATTTT. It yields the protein CATSRGQSLNTIYF. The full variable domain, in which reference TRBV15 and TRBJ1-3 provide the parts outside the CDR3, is DAMVIQNPRYQVTQFGKPVTLSCSQTLNHNVMYWYQQKSSQAPKLLFHYYDKDFNNEADTPDNFQSRRPNTSFCFLDIRSPGLGDTAMYLCATSRGQSLNTIYFGEGSWLTVV.

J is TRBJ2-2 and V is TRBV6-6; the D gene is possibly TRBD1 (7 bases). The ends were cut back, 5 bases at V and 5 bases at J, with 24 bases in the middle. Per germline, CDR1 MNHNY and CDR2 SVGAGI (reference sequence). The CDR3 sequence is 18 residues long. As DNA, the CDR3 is TGTGCCAGCAGTCCGCCCGCCTCGACAGGGAGGTATACCGGGGAGCTGTTTTTT. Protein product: CASSPPASTGRYTGELFF.

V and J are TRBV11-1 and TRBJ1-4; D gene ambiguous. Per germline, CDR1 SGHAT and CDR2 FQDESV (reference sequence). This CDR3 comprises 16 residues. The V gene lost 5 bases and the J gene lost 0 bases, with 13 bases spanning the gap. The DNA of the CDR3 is TGTGCCAGCAGCATAACAGCTTTTGCAACTAATGAAAAACTGTTTTTT. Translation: CASSITAFATNEKLFF.

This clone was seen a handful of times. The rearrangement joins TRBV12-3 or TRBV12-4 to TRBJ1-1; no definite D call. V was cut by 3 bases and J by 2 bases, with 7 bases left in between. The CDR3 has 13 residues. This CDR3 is CASSFGDNTEAFF. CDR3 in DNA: TGTGCCAGCAGTTTCGGTGATAACACTGAAGCTTTCTTT.

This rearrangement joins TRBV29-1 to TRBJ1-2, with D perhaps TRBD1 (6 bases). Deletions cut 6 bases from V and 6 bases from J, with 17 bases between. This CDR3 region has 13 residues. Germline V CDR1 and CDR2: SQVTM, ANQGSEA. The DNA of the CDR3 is TGCAGCGTCCGGAGGGGGGGCGGAGATGGCTACACCTTC. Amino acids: CSVRRGGGDGYTF.

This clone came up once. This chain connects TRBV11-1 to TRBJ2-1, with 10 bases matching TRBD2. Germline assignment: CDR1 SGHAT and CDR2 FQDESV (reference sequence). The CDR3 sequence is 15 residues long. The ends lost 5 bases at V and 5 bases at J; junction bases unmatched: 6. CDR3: CASSPQRGGNNEQFF. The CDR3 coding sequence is TGTGCCAGCAGCCCCCAGCGGGGGGGCAACAATGAGCAGTTCTTC.

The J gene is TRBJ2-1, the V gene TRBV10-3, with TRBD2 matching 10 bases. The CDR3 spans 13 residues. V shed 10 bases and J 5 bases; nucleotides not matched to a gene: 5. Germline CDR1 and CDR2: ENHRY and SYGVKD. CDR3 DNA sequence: TGTGCCACCGGACTAGCGGAGGACAATGAGCAGTTCTTC. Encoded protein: CATGLAEDNEQFF.